This T cell receptor (beta chain) comes out of a study of blood T cell repertoires in COVID-19. Recruits, aged roughly 18 to 89 years, lived in 24 US areas. In Cohort 3, a recovered donor had either two negative PCRs, clearance, or symptom resolution. Germline CDR1 SGHRS, CDR2 YFSETQ. Trimming stripped 0 bases from V and 0 bases from J, with 7 bases between. The CDR3 sequence is 15 residues long. Study processing details: Estimates of nucleated cell counts were drawn from the amplification of reference gene primers. Sequencing used immunoSEQ multiplex PCR; TCRdb keeps in-frame clones, though not all of them. V and J calls and clone size are given by that table; D and trimming were obtained from the DNA. The data contain around 250,000 clones, around 85% of them singletons.

The clonotype comes from a woman aged 45 to 65 who had recovered from COVID-19. This rearrangement joins TRBV5-1 to TRBJ1-3, with D hard to call. What was sequenced was PBMCs or T cells enriched from blood (not recorded which). CDR3 residues: CASSLDGLSGNTIYF. CDR3 DNA: TGCGCCAGCAGCTTGGACGGACTCTCTGGAAACACCATATATTTT.